This T cell receptor (beta chain) was profiled in a study of human T cells and chemical hapten exposure (dated by TCRdb to the early 2020s). General notes on the study: For sensitization, 2% DPC in acetone was applied to a roughly 2 cm by roughly 2 cm area of upper inner arm skin. Patients additionally received weekly therapeutic DPC doses to the scalp throughout the approximately 25-week study period. Patch testing on the upper back used Finn chambers containing 0.01% DPC, with scoring done after 6 days according to International Contact Dermatitis Research Group standards. The patient cohort, mostly female, included alopecia areata with under or over 50% scalp involvement, alopecia totalis and alopecia universalis. Libraries were combined into a pool for sequencing, and differences in TCR yield between samples came mainly from small differences in library volumes within the pool. The study tracked peripheral blood TCR repertoire changes in vivo during primary and secondary sensitization to the hapten diphenylcyclopropenone (DPC) in alopecia patients. Blood was sampled from patients pre-sensitization (week 0) and at 2, 6 and about 24 weeks after DPC sensitization. For TCR sequencing, blood came from twenty-nine alopecia patients at anywhere from one to four time points (pre-sensitization, 2, 6 and 24 weeks). General findings and caveats noted by the study authors: Expanded TCRs formed significantly more large CDR3 similarity clusters than pre-sensitization or healthy control sets, consistent with antigen-driven responses. Because all patients had alopecia, a presumed autoimmune disease, the immune response of the patients might differ from that of healthy individuals. Patch test score correlated positively with the number of PT1 expanded TCRs, reaching significance at thresholds 8, 16 and 32 but not at 4. No change with DPC sensitization was found in the number of TCRs above 1 in 1000 frequency, and no evidence of global repertoire structure alterations was found. After repeated subsampling, changes were observed in the strength of the expansion versus patch-test correlation and in the threshold at which the correlation became significant.

The library came from RACE. Sequencing relied on a NextSeq 500. During library preparation, unique molecular identifiers were attached to individual cDNA molecules so that TCRs could be counted in a quantitative, reproducible way. From each blood RNA sample, both TCR alpha and TCR beta chains were sequenced. Per the source publication's procedure: Samples had a median of roughly 98,000 TCRs, with a range from roughly 20,000 to 700,000. The Decombinator software suite was used to annotate the V, J and CDR3 of the TCR reads. Every sample was subsampled to the same number of TCRs (28,000) for the PS versus PT1 abundance plots. TCRs were defined as expanded if absent before sensitization and observed at least eight times at the 2-week time point. TCRdb ran its own pipeline on the public reads, namely fastp trimming at Q25 and MiXCR clone calling, and kept in-frame beta chains. Entries that share a CDR3 protein sequence are merged under the most common genes and DNA. These V and J calls are TCRdb output, not the study's own analysis. The sample records about 360,000 distinct CDR3 sequences, roughly 4.8% of which are singletons. 2% to 2.5% of the sample is held by the ten biggest clonotypes.

This clonotype was observed at least ten times. This receptor's antigen is unknown. No base qualities exist here, and no much larger clone lies one base off it. The germline V gene sets CDR1 to SGHVS and CDR2 to FQNEAQ. At the junction V is shortened by 2 bases and J by 2 bases, with 6 bases in between. From the cysteine up to the phenylalanine, the CDR3 has a length of 14 residues. The only DNA kept is the CDR3, 42 bases in frame from the first base. The meaning of the sample's time point label: patch test 1, 2 weeks after DPC sensitization. Read against the paper, the sample's treatment or condition label means: therapeutic diphenylcyclopropenone sensitization with weekly scalp DPC. Blood at each patch-test visit was drawn before the patch test was applied. Patients were eligible if aged 18 to 70, diagnosed with alopecia and judged suitable for DPC therapy, and pregnant patients were excluded. Total RNA was extracted from unfractionated whole blood that had been collected in Tempus Blood RNA tubes.

The chain employs TRBV7-8 and TRBJ2-2, with the D gene too uncertain to name. The receptor was isolated from a woman aged 45-65 years with alopecia areata. Some clones in this sample may be carry-over from other donors' samples. The specimen comprised whole blood, sampled in connection with sensitization to the hapten diphenylcyclopropenone (DPC). The CDR3 corresponds to CASSLLRNTGELFF. The DNA sequence is TGTGCCAGCAGCTTATTAAGAAACACCGGGGAGCTGTTTTTT.